These 5 T cell receptor beta chains were sequenced from one sample in a study of T cell responses to AZD1222 COVID-19 vaccine. Assay used: immunoSEQ multiplex PCR; TCRdb lists only in-frame clones, some missing. The profile shows some 130,000 clones, 84% of them singletons. Specimen: peripheral blood, collected on day 0 of AZD1222 vaccination. Receptor source: an adult in good health.

The J gene is TRBJ1-4, the V gene TRBV30; possibly TRBD1 for D (5 bases). The germline V gene has CDR1 GTSNPN and CDR2 SVGIG (reference sequence). CDR3 size: 16 residues. Deletions cut 0 bases from V and 8 bases from J, with 19 bases between. The CDR3: CAWSVRGENRGEKLFF. DNA of the CDR3: TGTGCCTGGAGTGTACGAGGGGAAAATAGGGGAGAAAAACTGTTTTTT.

The DNA for the CDR3 is TGTGCCAGCAGTTTATCATACCAGTTAGGGGAAAAACTGTTTTTT. The encoded protein is CASSLSYQLGEKLFF. The gene calls are TRBV28 and TRBJ1-4; D uncertain. The V end lost 1 base, the J end lost 8 bases, and 14 bases lay between the germline ends. The CDR3 contains 15 residues. Looked up from germline, CDR1 is MDHEN and CDR2 is SYDVKM.

The V call is TRBV6-6, the J call TRBJ1-1; 7 bases agree with TRBD1. The trim removed 6 bases at V and 7 bases at J, leaving 11 bases unmatched. The germline gives CDR1 MNHNY, CDR2 SVGAGI (reference sequence). CDR3 length: 14 residues. CDR3 loop: CASSQLDRDDEAFF. Here the CDR3 DNA reads TGTGCCAGCAGCCAACTCGACAGGGATGATGAAGCTTTCTTT.

The V gene is TRBV3-1 (or the pseudogene TRBV3-2), the J gene TRBJ2-6, with D unresolved. In germline, CDR1 is LGHDT, CDR2 YNNKEL (reference sequence). The CDR3 sequence is 16 residues long. Trimming took off 6 bases at V and 1 base at J, with 13 bases between the two ends. The CDR3 reads CASSHTIGSGANVLTF. In DNA, the CDR3 is TGTGCCAGCAGTCATACAATAGGATCTGGGGCCAACGTCCTGACTTTC.

This clone was counted a single time. This chain uses TRBV11-2 with TRBJ2-5; D call uncertain. V shed 3 bases and J shed 1 base, with 15 bases lying between them. CDR1 and CDR2 from the germline V gene are SGHAT and FQNNGV. The CDR3 totals 16 residues. The CDR3 DNA is TGTGCCAGCAGCTTCCCGAAAGGTCCAGGCCAAGAGACCCAGTACTTC. Its translation is CASSFPKGPGQETQYF.